The rows below give T cell receptor beta chains drawn from one sample of a study of monozygotic twins with inflammatory bowel disease. Following a re-call of the 5' RACE reads, TCRdb has one entry per CDR3 protein and lacks DNA. The listing records about 380,000 distinct CDR3 sequences. Material: blood. The source is a human donor with ulcerative colitis or Crohn's disease, or a healthy co-twin of an affected twin (not recorded which). Both conserved end residues are part of each CDR3. Fields, in order: V gene, J gene, CDR3 protein.

TRBV6-1,TRBJ1-6,CASSEWGRSINSPLHF
TRBV28,TRBJ1-2,CASTGQGTGPIPYGYTF
TRBV6-5,TRBJ2-7,CASSYGADPRTYEQYF
TRBV29-1,TRBJ2-7,CSVPAGTGAYEQYF
TRBV3-1,TRBJ1-2,CASSHLDRGYTF
TRBV6-5,TRBJ2-2,CASSYRDRDILEATGELFF
TRBV4-3,TRBJ2-7,CASSHGQGDYEQYF
TRBV18,TRBJ2-7,CASSPLLDDEQYF
TRBV21-1,TRBJ2-1,CASSKLAGNEQFF
TRBV27,TRBJ2-5,CASSFTLGQFRETQYF
TRBV4-2,TRBJ2-3,CASSQGAQGADTQYF
TRBV9,TRBJ2-1,CASSVVSDNNEQFF
TRBV12-3/TRBV12-4,TRBJ2-1,CASSSPRNEQFF
TRBV20-1,TRBJ1-5,CSASIGGSYQPQHF
TRBV29-1,TRBJ2-7,CSVGQASWEQYF
TRBV30,TRBJ2-1,CAWKRDRGRGEQFF
TRBV27,TRBJ1-5,CASSSLIRGDQPQHF
TRBV11-3,TRBJ2-2,CASSPPGGHGELFF
TRBV20-1,TRBJ2-3,CSERGHSDPDTQYF
TRBV6-1,TRBJ2-7,CASSPGPPVTYEQYF
TRBV3-1,TRBJ1-2,CASSQDPRTDKNYGYTF
TRBV5-6,TRBJ1-1,CASSLRGIGPEAFF
TRBV30,TRBJ2-7,CAWSVYGTLYRTNYEQYF
TRBV12-3/TRBV12-4,TRBJ2-2,CASSGTGIGTEELFF
TRBV6-1,TRBJ2-6,CASRIQSSGANVLTF
TRBV2,TRBJ2-7,CASSESPGQGPLEQYF
TRBV5-6,TRBJ2-1,CASSLSLAAPISEQFF
TRBV7-8,TRBJ2-7,CASSLIFGQGVYEQYF
TRBV2,TRBJ1-2,CASGGPRSGYTF
TRBV3-1,TRBJ2-3,CASSRQFTDTQYF
TRBV29-1,TRBJ2-3,CSAYRGPDTQYF
TRBV11-2,TRBJ2-7,CASRNTGAMRNSYEQYF
TRBV29-1,TRBJ2-2,CSVDSTGELFF
TRBV5-6,TRBJ2-7,CASSLPAGWEKYEQYF
TRBV4-3,TRBJ2-7,CASSQTKYSGAAYEQYF
TRBV20-1,TRBJ2-3,CSARGDSLKAADTQYF
TRBV20-1,TRBJ2-1,CSARGGSGGSLAEQFF